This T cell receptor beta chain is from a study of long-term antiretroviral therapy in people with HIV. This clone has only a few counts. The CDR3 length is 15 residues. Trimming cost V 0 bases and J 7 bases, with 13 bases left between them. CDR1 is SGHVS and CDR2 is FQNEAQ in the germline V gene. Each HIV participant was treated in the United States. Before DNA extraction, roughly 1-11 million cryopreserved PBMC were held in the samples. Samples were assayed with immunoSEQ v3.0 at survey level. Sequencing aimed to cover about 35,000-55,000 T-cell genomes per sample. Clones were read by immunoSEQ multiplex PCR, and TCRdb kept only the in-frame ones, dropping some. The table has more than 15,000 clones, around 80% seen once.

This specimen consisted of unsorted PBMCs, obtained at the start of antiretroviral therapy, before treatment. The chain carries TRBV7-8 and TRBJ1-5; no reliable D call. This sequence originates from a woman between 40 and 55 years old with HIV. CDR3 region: CASSLALSGKQPQHF. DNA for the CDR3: TGTGCCAGCAGCTTAGCACTGTCGGGTAAACAGCCCCAGCATTTT.